The entry below describes one T cell receptor (beta chain). Its antigen remains unidentified. Germline CDR1 is SGHTA and CDR2 is FQGNSA. The length of the CDR3 is 15 residues. Germline trimming cut 0 bases from V and 1 base from J; bases unmatched to any gene: 3. This sample is drawn from a study of blood T cells in healthy people across ages. As for the study in general: In model experiments, template switching was able to capture about one barcoded beta molecule for every two T cells that were present.

Study-wide results and limits: Naive T cell percentage by flow cytometry tracked strongly with beta diversity. The donors' CMV status was not determined, possibly confounding changes in expanded clonotypes.

Primers used in a second PCR of about 7 to 11 cycles were a sample-barcoded 5' primer and a J-beta primer mix. TCRdb called the 5' RACE reads again in MiXCR, with one record for every CDR3 protein. The sample has some 290,000 distinct CDR3 sequences; roughly a quarter are singletons. The V gene is TRBV7-2, the J gene TRBJ2-7; 7 positions agree with TRBD1. Sequencing was carried out using blood. The sequence was obtained from a woman in her seventies in good health. The CDR3 region is CASSLAATGSYEQYF. The DNA of the CDR3 is TGTGCCAGCAGCTTAGCAGCGACAGGGTCCTACGAGCAGTACTTC.